Listed here is a single T cell receptor (beta chain). The antigen is not known. Using immunoSEQ multiplex PCR, the repertoire was profiled, and TCRdb retains in-frame clones only, with some absent. The repertoire holds about 120,000 clones, about 93% seen once, with roughly 0.11% in the top ten. This specimen belongs to a study of graft-versus-host responses after intestinal transplantation. Across the whole study: Transplantation in recipients was multivisceral, liver-intestinal, or isolated intestinal. Induction with anti-thymocyte globulin, then tacrolimus and steroids for 2 to 3 years, was given to all recipients.

V lost 5 bases to trimming and J lost 7 bases, with 9 bases between them. Germline CDR1 MDHEN, CDR2 SYDVKM. This CDR3 is 12 amino acids long. Broader study findings: There were GvH clones found in recipient marrow, and some of them appeared first in ileum or blood.

This TCR was sampled from a human donor who received an intestinal transplant. The sample in question was unstimulated CD4+ T cells sorted from spleen or lymph node cells, obtained before intestinal transplant. J is TRBJ1-5 and V is TRBV28; D is unresolved. CDR3 sequence reads: CASSPKRQPQHF. The CDR3 nucleotides are TGTGCCAGCAGTCCCAAGAGGCAGCCCCAGCATTTT.